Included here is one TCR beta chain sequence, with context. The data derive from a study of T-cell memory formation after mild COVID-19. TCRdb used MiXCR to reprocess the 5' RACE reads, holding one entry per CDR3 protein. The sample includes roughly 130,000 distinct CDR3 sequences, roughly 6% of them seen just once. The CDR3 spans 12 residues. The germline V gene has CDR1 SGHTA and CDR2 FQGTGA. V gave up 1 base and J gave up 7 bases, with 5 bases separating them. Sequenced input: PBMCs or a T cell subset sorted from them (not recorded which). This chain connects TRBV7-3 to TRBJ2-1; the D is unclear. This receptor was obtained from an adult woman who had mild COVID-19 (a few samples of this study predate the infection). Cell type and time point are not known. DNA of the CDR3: TGTGCCAGCAGCTTAAATCTTAATGAGCAGTTCTTC. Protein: CASSLNLNEQFF.